The clone carrying this T cell receptor (beta chain) was seen at least ten times. Its target is unknown. The CDR3 loop spans 17 amino acids. Germline lookup yields CDR1 ENHRY and CDR2 SYGVKD. V gave up 4 bases and J gave up 2 bases; unmatched junction bases: 11. Time point described: patch test 2, 6 weeks after DPC sensitization. Described treatment: therapeutic diphenylcyclopropenone sensitization with weekly scalp DPC. This record belongs to a study of human T cells and chemical hapten exposure. Study background: Sensitization employed 2% DPC on 2 cm by 2 cm of upper inner arm skin. The study's findings and limits: While controls formed fewer of them, expanded TCRs formed significantly more large CDR3 similarity clusters. With alopecia, donors may have immune responses unlike healthy people's.

Authors' methods: The number of TCRs in each sample had a median of approximately 96,000 and spanned roughly 23,224 to 700,000. TCRdb called the RACE reads again in MiXCR, with one record for every CDR3 protein. The V and J calls, along with clone size, are taken from TCRdb and not from the paper's own processing. The top ten hold about 2% of the sample, which has some 96,000 distinct CDR3 sequences, 9.3% seen once. This specimen was whole blood, taken in connection with sensitization to the hapten diphenylcyclopropenone (DPC). V gene TRBV10-3 combines with J gene TRBJ1-5; 7 bases agree with TRBD1. The origin of this receptor is a woman aged 40 to 50 with alopecia areata. Some clones in this sample may be carry-over from other donors' samples. The CDR3 region is CAISAHTKGQGNQPQHF. The CDR3 DNA is TGTGCCATCAGTGCACACACAAAAGGACAGGGCAATCAGCCCCAGCATTTT.